Following are 22 T cell receptor beta chains from one sample sequenced in a study of CD8 T cells in ankylosing spondylitis. These TCRs are of unknown antigen specificity. Study findings and constraints: Characteristic, it appeared, of ankylosing spondylitis blood was a TCR beta motif of about eight highly homologous variants.

TCRdb passed the 5' RACE reads through MiXCR, listing each CDR3 protein once. The sample contains 100,000 to 150,000 distinct CDR3 sequences, 15% to 20% of which appear only once. The material sequenced was blood, either unsorted or a sorted T cell fraction (not recorded which). The receptors originated from a male donor with ankylosing spondylitis.

V is TRBV7-9 and J is TRBJ2-1, with D possibly matching TRBD2 (6 bases). The CDR3 loop spans 15 amino acids. V lost 0 bases and J 6 bases, leaving 12 bases between the germline ends. Germline-derived CDR1 and CDR2 are SEHNR and FQNEAQ (reference sequence). CDR3 coding DNA: TGTGCCAGCAGCTTAGCGGGGGGACCGGCCAATGAGCAGTTCTTC. As protein: CASSLAGGPANEQFF.

This clonotype came up a few times. The CDR3 DNA is TGCAGTCTACGTCGGCTAGCGGGAGTCGACACCGGGGAGCTGTTTTTT. Amino acid sequence: CSLRRLAGVDTGELFF. The chain carries TRBV20-1 and TRBJ2-2; 10 nucleotides agree with TRBD2. This CDR3 has 16 residues. V was pared by 8 bases and J by 3 bases, with 12 bases of the junction left unmatched. The V gene's germline CDR1 is DFQATT and CDR2 SNEGSKA (reference sequence).

This clonotype was seen a few times. This chain uses TRBV2 with TRBJ1-1, with D hard to call. The ends were cut back, 8 bases at V and 0 bases at J, with 10 bases in the middle. The CDR3 runs 13 residues. Germline CDR1 SNHLY, CDR2 FYNNEI. CDR3 sequence: CASEQRMNTEAFF. CDR3 bases: TGTGCCAGCGAGCAAAGGATGAACACTGAAGCTTTCTTT.

This chain joins TRBV5-1 and TRBJ2-3; 10 positions agree with TRBD2. Trimming took 1 base from V and 4 from J; bases not matched to a gene: 6. The CDR3 spans 16 residues. From germline, CDR1 is SGHRS and CDR2 YFSETQ. The CDR3 region is CASSLLAGDRADTQYF. The CDR3 nucleotides read TGCGCCAGCAGCTTGCTAGCGGGAGATCGGGCAGATACGCAGTATTTT.

This clonotype appeared a few times. The germline gene is not matched at one end of the junction; a read error may be the cause. The rearrangement links TRBV4-1 to TRBJ2-2, with a tentative D call TRBD2 (5 bases). CDR1 is MGHRA and CDR2 is YSYEKL in the germline V gene. The CDR3 has 17 residues. CDR3 residues: CASSQDLASRNNGELFF. CDR3 nucleotide sequence: TGCGCCAGCAGCCAAGATTTAGCGAGTCGGAACAACGGGGAGCTGTTTTTT.

This clonotype was counted ten times or more. In nucleotides, the CDR3 is TGTGCCAGCAGTTTATTGGGCAACTCCTACGAGCAGTACTTC. Amino acids: CASSLLGNSYEQYF. The chain carries TRBV27 and TRBJ2-7; D is ambiguous. Germline V CDR1 and CDR2: MNHEY, SMNVEV (reference sequence). The CDR3 is 14 residues long. Between the trimmed V and J ends, which lost 1 base and 0 bases, there was a span of 7 bases.

The gene calls are TRBV2 and TRBJ2-5; perhaps TRBD2 as D (5 bases). Germline V gives CDR1 SNHLY, CDR2 FYNNEI. Trimming stripped 4 bases from V and 5 bases from J, with 5 bases between. This CDR3 has 11 residues. The CDR3 sequence: CASSVAETQYF. The CDR3 nucleotides are TGTGCCAGCAGTGTAGCGGAGACCCAGTACTTC.

This clonotype was seen repeatedly, ten times or more. V gene TRBV7-2 combines with J gene TRBJ1-5; D remains ambiguous. The CDR3 length is 15 residues. Germline V gene sequence: CDR1 SGHTA, CDR2 FQGNSA. V was shortened by 2 bases and J by 0 bases, with 8 bases between the two germline ends. The CDR3 here is CASSLLPFSNQPQHF. The CDR3 DNA sequence: TGTGCCAGCAGCTTACTACCGTTTAGCAATCAGCCCCAGCATTTT.

This sequence joins TRBV20-1 and TRBJ2-2; 12 bases are shared with TRBD1. V lost 1 base and J lost 2; bases outside the gene matches: 5. Germline V lookup: CDR1 DFQATT, CDR2 SNEGSKA (reference sequence). The CDR3 covers 17 residues. The CDR3: CSARAVGQGANTGELFF. The CDR3 coding sequence is TGCAGTGCTAGAGCCGTGGGACAGGGGGCCAACACCGGGGAGCTGTTTTTT.

The V call is TRBV27, the J call TRBJ2-1, with 8 positions matching TRBD2. This CDR3 is built from 11 residues. Germline V lookup: CDR1 MNHEY, CDR2 SMNVEV (reference sequence). After removal of 8 bases from V and 9 bases from J, the junction contained 3 bases not matched to a gene. This chain's CDR3 is CASGAGGEQFF. CDR3 DNA sequence: TGTGCCAGCGGCGCGGGAGGTGAGCAGTTCTTC.

This clonotype was seen repeatedly, ten times or more. V usage is TRBV29-1 and J usage is TRBJ1-1; the D is unclear. Germline loops: CDR1 SQVTM, CDR2 ANQGSEA. Between the trimmed V and J ends, which lost 4 bases and 7 bases, there was a span of 7 bases. There are 10 residues in the CDR3. CDR3 nucleotide sequence: TGCAGCGTTGCGACTAATGAAGCTTTCTTT. Protein: CSVATNEAFF.

V is TRBV5-1 and J is TRBJ2-5, with no clear D. The V and J ends lost 4 bases and 4 bases respectively, with 8 bases between them. The V gene's germline CDR1 is SGHRS and CDR2 YFSETQ. This CDR3 comprises 12 residues. The CDR3 DNA is TGCGCCAGCAGCCCGGGTGGAGAGACCCAGTACTTC. This encodes CASSPGGETQYF.

This clonotype was found a few times. The V gene is TRBV19, the J gene TRBJ2-5; perhaps TRBD2 as D (5 bases). The germline V gene has CDR1 LNHDA and CDR2 SQIVND (reference sequence). V was cut by 2 bases and J by 5 bases, with 9 bases left in between. The CDR3 contains 13 residues. CDR3 amino acids: CASSILAGETQYF. Written as DNA, the CDR3 is TGTGCCAGTAGTATATTGGCGGGTGAGACCCAGTACTTC.

This clonotype came up many times. The chain carries TRBV11-1 and TRBJ2-1, with 12 positions matching TRBD2. Losses at the gene ends were 7 bases for V and 3 bases for J; bases not matched to a gene: 16. This CDR3 is built from 19 residues. Germline V gene data show CDR1 as SGHAT and CDR2 as FQDESV (reference sequence). The CDR3, as DNA: TGTGCCAGCATCGAGGAGGGGCTAGCGGGAGGGCCGAACTACAATGAGCAGTTCTTC. It codes for CASIEEGLAGGPNYNEQFF.

This clonotype was seen a handful of times. The rearrangement links TRBV14 to TRBJ2-1; TRBD2 is a possible D gene (6 bases). This CDR3 region has 18 residues. Germline V gene sequence: CDR1 SGHDN, CDR2 FVKESK. Between the trimmed V and J ends, which lost 0 bases and 1 base, there was a span of 16 bases. The CDR3 loop is CASSQDTLASTSYNEQFF. The CDR3 DNA reads TGTGCCAGCAGCCAAGACACGCTAGCGAGTACTTCCTACAATGAGCAGTTCTTC.

This clonotype was observed a handful of times. The chain carries TRBV7-8 and TRBJ2-2; D not resolved. Germline lookup yields CDR1 SGHVS and CDR2 FQNEAQ. This CDR3 has 16 amino acids. V lost 2 bases and J lost 4, with 14 bases in between. CDR3 DNA sequence: TGTGCCAGCAGCTTAATGATGGCAGGACCCACCGGGGAGCTGTTTTTT. This gives the protein CASSLMMAGPTGELFF.

This clonotype showed up just a few times. The gene calls are TRBV29-1 and TRBJ2-2; D is perhaps TRBD1 (5 bases). The CDR3 extends over 15 amino acids. V was pared by 7 bases and J by 1 base, with 16 bases between. Germline CDR1 SQVTM, CDR2 ANQGSEA. CDR3 amino acids: CSATRAGQNTGELFF. CDR3 DNA: TGCAGCGCCACCCGGGCAGGGCAGAACACCGGGGAGCTGTTTTTT.

The chain carries TRBV12-3 or TRBV12-4 and TRBJ2-7, with 11 bases that match TRBD2. The CDR3 covers 14 residues. The junction had 3 bases not matched to a gene; V was cut back by 5 bases and J by 3 bases. As DNA, the CDR3 is TGTGCCAGCAGTACCCTAGCGGGAGGCTACGAGCAGTACTTC. Protein: CASSTLAGGYEQYF.

The chain is built from TRBV12-3 or TRBV12-4 and TRBJ1-6; D possibly corresponds to TRBD1 (6 bases). The CDR3 has 16 residues. V was cut by 5 bases and J by 8 bases, with 19 bases left in between. CDR3 sequence reads: CASSTPGAYPDSPLHF. CDR3 DNA sequence: TGTGCCAGCAGTACCCCGGGGGCATATCCAGATTCACCCCTCCACTTT.

V is TRBV11-1 and J is TRBJ2-7; D is uncertain. This CDR3 has 12 residues. The V end was cut by 5 bases, the J end by 6 bases, with 11 bases between. Germline loops: CDR1 SGHAT, CDR2 FQDESV (reference sequence). In DNA form, the CDR3 reads TGTGCCAGCAGCGGCGGCAGTCTCGAGCAGTACTTC. It encodes CASSGGSLEQYF.

In its sample, this clonotype was seen a few times. The V gene is TRBV27, the J gene TRBJ2-7, with 10 bases identical to TRBD1. There are 15 residues in the CDR3. The germline V gene has CDR1 MNHEY and CDR2 SMNVEV (reference sequence). With 2 bases clipped from V and 4 bases from J, the junction kept 5 bases outside the gene matches. In DNA form, the CDR3 reads TGTGCCAGCAGTTTAGCGGGACAGGGGACATACGAGCAGTACTTC. Its protein product is CASSLAGQGTYEQYF.

The table lists this clonotype with a few counts. The rearrangement joins TRBV15 to TRBJ2-1; D unclear. The germline gives CDR1 LNHNV, CDR2 YYDKDF (reference sequence). Deletions cut 0 bases from V and 7 bases from J, with 13 bases between. This CDR3 has 15 amino acids. The CDR3, as DNA: TGTGCCACCAGCAGAGATTGGGGTGGGTTGAATGAGCAGTTCTTC. Translating gives CATSRDWGGLNEQFF.